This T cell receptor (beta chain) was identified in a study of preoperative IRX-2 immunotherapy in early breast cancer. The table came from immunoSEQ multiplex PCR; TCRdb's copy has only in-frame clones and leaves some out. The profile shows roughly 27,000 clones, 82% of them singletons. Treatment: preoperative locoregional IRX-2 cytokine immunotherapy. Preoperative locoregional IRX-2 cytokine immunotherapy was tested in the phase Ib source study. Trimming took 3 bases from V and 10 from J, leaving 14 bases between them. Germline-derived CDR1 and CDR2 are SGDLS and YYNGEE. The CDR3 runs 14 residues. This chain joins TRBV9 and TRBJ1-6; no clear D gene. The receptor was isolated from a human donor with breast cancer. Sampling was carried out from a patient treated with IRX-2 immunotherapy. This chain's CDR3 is CASSASRVGSPLHF. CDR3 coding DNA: TGTGCCAGCAGCGCCTCGAGGGTAGGGTCACCCCTCCACTTT.